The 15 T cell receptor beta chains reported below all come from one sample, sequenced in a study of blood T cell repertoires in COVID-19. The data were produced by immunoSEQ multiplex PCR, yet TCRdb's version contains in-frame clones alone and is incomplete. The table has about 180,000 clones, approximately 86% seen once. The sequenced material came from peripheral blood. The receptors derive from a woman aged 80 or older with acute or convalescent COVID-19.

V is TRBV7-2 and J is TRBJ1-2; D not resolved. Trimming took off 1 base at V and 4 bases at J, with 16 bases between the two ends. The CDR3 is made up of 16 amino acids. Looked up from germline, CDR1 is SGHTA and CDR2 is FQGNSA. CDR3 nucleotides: TGTGCCAGCAGCTTAGGAGGGCCCTCAGGAGGCTATGGCTACACCTTC. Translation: CASSLGGPSGGYGYTF.

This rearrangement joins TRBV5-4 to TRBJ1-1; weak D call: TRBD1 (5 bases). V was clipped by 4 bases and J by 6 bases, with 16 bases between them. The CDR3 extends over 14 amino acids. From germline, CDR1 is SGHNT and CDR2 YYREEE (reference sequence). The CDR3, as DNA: TGTGCCAGCAGCCCTGTCCCGCCGGGGGCTGAAGCTTTCTTT. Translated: CASSPVPPGAEAFF.

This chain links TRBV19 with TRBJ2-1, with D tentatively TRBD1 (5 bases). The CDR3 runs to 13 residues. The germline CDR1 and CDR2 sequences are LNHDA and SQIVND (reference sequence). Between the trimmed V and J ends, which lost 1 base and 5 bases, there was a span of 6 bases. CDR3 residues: CASSIGQNNEQFF. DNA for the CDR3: TGTGCCAGTAGTATAGGACAGAACAATGAGCAGTTCTTC.

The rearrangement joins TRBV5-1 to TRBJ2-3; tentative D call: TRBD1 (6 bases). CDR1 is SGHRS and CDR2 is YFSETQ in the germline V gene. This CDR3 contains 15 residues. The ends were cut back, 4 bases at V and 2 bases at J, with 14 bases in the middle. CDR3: CASSGQQGPTDTQYF. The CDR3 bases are TGCGCCAGCAGCGGACAGCAGGGGCCCACAGATACGCAGTATTTT.

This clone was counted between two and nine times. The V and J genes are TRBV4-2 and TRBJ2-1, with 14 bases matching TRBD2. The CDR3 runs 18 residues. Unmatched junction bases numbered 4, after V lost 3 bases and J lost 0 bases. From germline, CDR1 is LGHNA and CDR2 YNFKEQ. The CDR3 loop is CASSQGLAGVGSYNEQFF. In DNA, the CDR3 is TGTGCCAGCAGCCAGGGACTAGCGGGGGTCGGCTCCTACAATGAGCAGTTCTTC.

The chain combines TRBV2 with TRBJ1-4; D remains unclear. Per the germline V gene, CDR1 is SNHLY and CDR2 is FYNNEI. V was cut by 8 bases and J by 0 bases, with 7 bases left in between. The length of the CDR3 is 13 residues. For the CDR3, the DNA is TGTGCCAGCCGGAGGTCAACTAATGAAAAACTGTTTTTT. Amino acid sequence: CASRRSTNEKLFF.

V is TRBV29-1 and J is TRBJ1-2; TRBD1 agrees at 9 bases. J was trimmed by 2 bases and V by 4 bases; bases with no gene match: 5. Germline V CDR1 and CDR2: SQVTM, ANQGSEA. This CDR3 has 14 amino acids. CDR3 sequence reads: CSVGPGTGNYGYTF. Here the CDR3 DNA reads TGCAGCGTTGGTCCCGGGACAGGGAACTATGGCTACACCTTC.

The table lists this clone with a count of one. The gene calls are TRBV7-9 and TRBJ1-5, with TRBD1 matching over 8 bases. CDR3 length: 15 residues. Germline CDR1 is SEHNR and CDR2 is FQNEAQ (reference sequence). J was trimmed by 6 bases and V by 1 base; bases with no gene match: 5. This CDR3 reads CASSLGSGGGQPQHF. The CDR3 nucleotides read TGTGCCAGCAGCTTAGGATCAGGGGGCGGTCAGCCCCAGCATTTT. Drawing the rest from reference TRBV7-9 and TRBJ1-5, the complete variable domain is DTGVSQNPRHKITKRGQNVTFRCDPISEHNRLYWYRQTLGQGPEFLTYFQNEAQLEKSRLLSDRFSAERPKGSFSTLEIQRTEQGDSAMYLCASSLGSGGGQPQHFGDGTRLSIL.

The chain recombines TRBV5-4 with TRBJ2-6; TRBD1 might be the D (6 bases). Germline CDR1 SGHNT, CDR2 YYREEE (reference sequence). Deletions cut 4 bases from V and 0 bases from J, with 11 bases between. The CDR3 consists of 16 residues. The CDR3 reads CASSIGQNSGANVLTF. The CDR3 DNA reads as TGTGCCAGCAGCATAGGACAGAACTCTGGGGCCAACGTCCTGACTTTC.

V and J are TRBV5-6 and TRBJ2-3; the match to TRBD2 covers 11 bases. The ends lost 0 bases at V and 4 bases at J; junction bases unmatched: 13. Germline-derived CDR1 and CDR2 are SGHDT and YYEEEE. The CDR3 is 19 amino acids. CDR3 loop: CASSLGTSSGGRGADTQYF. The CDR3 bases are TGTGCCAGCAGCTTGGGGACTTCTAGCGGGGGGCGAGGGGCAGATACGCAGTATTTT.

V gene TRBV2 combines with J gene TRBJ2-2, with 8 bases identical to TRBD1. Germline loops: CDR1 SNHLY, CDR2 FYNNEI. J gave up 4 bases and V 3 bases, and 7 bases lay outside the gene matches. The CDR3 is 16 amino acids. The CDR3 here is CASSDDQGASTGELFF. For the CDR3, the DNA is TGTGCCAGCAGTGATGATCAGGGGGCGAGCACCGGGGAGCTGTTTTTT.

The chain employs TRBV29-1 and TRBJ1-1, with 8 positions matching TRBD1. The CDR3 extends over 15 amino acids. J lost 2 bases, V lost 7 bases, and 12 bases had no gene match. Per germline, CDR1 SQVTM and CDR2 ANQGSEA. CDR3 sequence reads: CSGGQGRRGNTEAFF. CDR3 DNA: TGCAGCGGCGGACAGGGTCGACGAGGCAACACTGAAGCTTTCTTT.

The CDR3 is CASSQGGRGTDTQYF. The CDR3 DNA is TGTGCCAGCAGCCAAGGAGGCAGGGGGACAGATACGCAGTATTTT. The rearrangement uses TRBV3-1 (or the pseudogene TRBV3-2) and TRBJ2-3; 7 bases fit TRBD1. CDR1 is LGHDT, CDR2 YNNKEL, per germline (reference sequence). V lost 1 base, J lost 3 bases, and 4 bases stayed unmatched. The CDR3 is 15 residues long.

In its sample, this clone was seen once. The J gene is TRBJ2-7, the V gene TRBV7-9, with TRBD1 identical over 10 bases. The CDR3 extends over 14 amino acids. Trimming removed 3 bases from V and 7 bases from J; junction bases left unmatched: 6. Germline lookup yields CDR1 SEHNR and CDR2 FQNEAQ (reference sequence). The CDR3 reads CASSFRQGAGEQYF. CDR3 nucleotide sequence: TGTGCCAGCAGCTTTCGACAGGGGGCGGGTGAGCAGTACTTC.

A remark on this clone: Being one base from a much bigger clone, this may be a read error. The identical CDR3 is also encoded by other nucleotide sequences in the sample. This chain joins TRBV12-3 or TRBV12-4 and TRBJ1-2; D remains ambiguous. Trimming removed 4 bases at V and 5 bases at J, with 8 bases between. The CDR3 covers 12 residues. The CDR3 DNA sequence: TGTGCCAGCAGTTCTCCGGGGTATGGCTACACCTTC. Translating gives CASSSPGYGYTF.